This is a list of T cell receptor beta chains from one sample in a study of vaccination effects on CD4 cells after COVID-19. Repertoires were generated with immunoSEQ multiplex PCR, while TCRdb's copy carries only in-frame clones and drops some. Here the sample spans about 72,000 clones, more than 70% being singletons. These receptors have no known antigen. The sequencing used CD4+ T cells from PBMCs cultured without peptide, collected before COVID-19 vaccination. Receptors originate from a human donor who received a COVID-19 vaccine. CDR3s include the opening cysteine and the closing phenylalanine or tryptophan. The D gene is left open where the match is weak. Clone size is given for some rows only: seen once, a few or many times, or a class if the clone is expanded.

d_call	clone_size	j_call	v_call	cdr3_nt	cdr3_aa
.	.	TRBJ1-6	TRBV6-1	TGTGCCAGCAGTGAAACCCGGGGGAGTGTTTCACCCCTCCACTTT	CASSETRGSVSPLHF
.	.	TRBJ1-4	TRBV10-2	TGCGCCAGCAGTGATGGGAGGGCAAGATCAACTAATGAAAAACTGTTTTTT	CASSDGRARSTNEKLFF
.	.	TRBJ2-3	TRBV7-3	TGTGCCAGCAGCTTAGGCTGGCTAGCTGGGGGTGCTGGCACAGATACGCAGTATTTT	CASSLGWLAGGAGTDTQYF
TRBD1	.	TRBJ2-5	TRBV30	TGTGCCTGGAGTTTATGGACAGGGGGCCGAGAGACCCAGTACTTC	CAWSLWTGGRETQYF
.	few	TRBJ2-3	TRBV7-3	TGTGCCAGCAGCTTAAGGGCAGATACGCAGTATTTT	CASSLRADTQYF
TRBD1	few	TRBJ2-3	TRBV13	TGTGCCAGCAGCTTCCCCAGGGGGTCGGTCACAGATACGCAGTATTTT	CASSFPRGSVTDTQYF
.	.	TRBJ2-5	TRBV6-4	TGTGCCAGCAGTCCTAGACCCCTCCCTTGCCAAGAGACCCAGTACTTC	CASSPRPLPCQETQYF
.	.	TRBJ2-3	TRBV3-1/TRBV3-2	TGTGCCAGCAGCCCACCCCGGGCCAGCGGACACACAGATACGCAGTATTTT	CASSPPRASGHTDTQYF
TRBD1	.	TRBJ1-4	TRBV6-5	TGTGCCAGCGGCCAGACAGGGATCGGTGAAAAACTGTTTTTT	CASGQTGIGEKLFF
.	.	TRBJ1-2	TRBV27	TGTGCCAGCAGGCGCACAGGAATTGATGGCTACACCTTC	CASRRTGIDGYTF
TRBD1	.	TRBJ1-5	TRBV6-5	TGTGCCAGCAGAGCCGACAGGGGGCCCAATCAGCCCCAGCATTTT	CASRADRGPNQPQHF
.	.	TRBJ1-1	TRBV29-1	TGCAGCGTTAACAGGCTTCAGAACACTGAAGCTTTCTTT	CSVNRLQNTEAFF
.	.	TRBJ1-3	TRBV29-1	TGCAGCGCCCGACCCCAAATCGAGGACACCATATATTTT	CSARPQIEDTIYF
.	.	TRBJ2-5	TRBV4-2	TGTGCCAGCAGCCAAGATACGGCCGCGGAGACCCAGTACTTC	CASSQDTAAETQYF
TRBD2	once	TRBJ2-1	TRBV6-5	TGTGCCAGCAGTCGGGCGGGGGGGCAGGGAAATGAGCAGTTCTTC	CASSRAGGQGNEQFF
.	once	TRBJ1-2	TRBV28	TGTGCCAGCAGTCCGTACCTGGTAGGAAACTATGGCTACACCTTC	CASSPYLVGNYGYTF
TRBD1	few	TRBJ2-2	TRBV3-1/TRBV3-2	TGTGCCACAGGGGGAACCGGGGAGCTGTTTTTT	CATGGTGELFF
TRBD1	.	TRBJ1-1	TRBV9	TGTGCCAGCAGCGTTGTTACAGGGGGGTTCACTGAAGCTTTCTTT	CASSVVTGGFTEAFF
.	.	TRBJ2-5	TRBV5-1	TGCGCCAGCAGCTTGAGGGTGGGAGGAGAGACCCAGTACTTC	CASSLRVGGETQYF
.	.	TRBJ1-2	TRBV4-1	TGCGCCAGCAGCCAAGAATATCTTGGGGTCATCAACTATGGCTACACCTTC	CASSQEYLGVINYGYTF
.	.	TRBJ2-3	TRBV24-1	TGTGCCACCAGTGATACAGGGCGCACAGATACGCAGTATTTT	CATSDTGRTDTQYF
.	.	TRBJ2-2	TRBV18	TGTGCCAGCTCACCACCAGGGAGAAACACCGGGGAGCTGTTTTTT	CASSPPGRNTGELFF
TRBD1	.	TRBJ2-2	TRBV2	TGTGCCAGCAGTGATCGGGACAGGGGGGTCGGGGAGCTGTTTTTT	CASSDRDRGVGELFF
.	.	TRBJ2-3	TRBV4-2	TGTGCCAGCAGCCAAGTATACGGGCCCACAGATACGCAGTATTTT	CASSQVYGPTDTQYF
.	.	TRBJ2-2	TRBV5-1	TGCGCCAGCAGCTTCGTTATAGTCGGGAGCCCCGGGGAGCTGTTTTTT	CASSFVIVGSPGELFF
.	.	TRBJ1-4	TRBV7-2	TGTGCCAGCAGCTTAGTATGGGGGCTTAATGAAAAACTGTTTTTT	CASSLVWGLNEKLFF
TRBD1	.	TRBJ1-2	TRBV2	TGTGCCAGCAGATCGGTCCCGGGACAGGGAGCGGATGGCTACACCTTC	CASRSVPGQGADGYTF
.	.	TRBJ2-3	TRBV27	TGTGCCAGCAGTCCGGACCGAATAACAGATACGCAGTATTTT	CASSPDRITDTQYF
TRBD1	.	TRBJ1-2	TRBV24-1	TGTGCCACCAGTGATCCCGGGACAGCTAACTATGGCTACACCTTC	CATSDPGTANYGYTF
TRBD2	.	TRBJ2-1	TRBV5-1	TGCGCCAGCAGCCTAAGTGGGGGGGGTCATGAGCAGTTCTTC	CASSLSGGGHEQFF
.	.	TRBJ1-2	TRBV21-1	TGTGCCAGCAGCAAACGGACAGCCCTTGGCTACACCTTC	CASSKRTALGYTF
.	.	TRBJ1-5	TRBV24-1	TGTGCCACCGCCCTTTCCTCTCAGGGCAATCAGCCCCAGCATTTT	CATALSSQGNQPQHF
.	.	TRBJ2-2	TRBV6-5	TGTGCCAGCGGGCCAAACACCGGGGAGCTGTTTTTT	CASGPNTGELFF
TRBD2	.	TRBJ2-3	TRBV24-1	TGTGCCACCAGTGAGGACAGCGGGGGGGCGACAGATACGCAGTATTTT	CATSEDSGGATDTQYF
.	once	TRBJ1-6	TRBV5-5	TGTGCCAGCAGCTTGTTGGGATTTGGGGGGTCACCCCTCCACTTT	CASSLLGFGGSPLHF
.	.	TRBJ1-6	TRBV7-2	TGTGCCAGCAGCTTAGAAGGGACAACTAATTCACCCCTCCACTTT	CASSLEGTTNSPLHF
.	.	TRBJ1-1	TRBV19	TGTGCCAGTAGGCGTAGCGGGACAACTGAAGCTTTCTTT	CASRRSGTTEAFF
.	few	TRBJ1-5	TRBV27	TGTGCCAGCAGTTCACCGGGACACGGCAATCAGCCCCAGCATTTT	CASSSPGHGNQPQHF
.	.	TRBJ1-3	TRBV6-5	TGTGCCAGCAGTTACATTGGGGGCTCTGGAAACACCATATATTTT	CASSYIGGSGNTIYF
TRBD1	.	TRBJ1-4	TRBV10-3	TGTGCCATCAGTGATTCAGGGGGGACTAATGAAAAACTGTTTTTT	CAISDSGGTNEKLFF